A single sample is the source of the 2 T cell receptor beta chains below, sequenced in a study of blood T cell repertoires in COVID-19. This table comes from immunoSEQ multiplex PCR, and its TCRdb copy is limited to in-frame clones, with some not included. The sample includes some 200,000 clones, just under 85% of them seen just once. The specimen sequenced was peripheral blood. The origin of the receptors is a human donor with acute or convalescent COVID-19. The donor label of this sample is uncertain.

The chain couples TRBV19 to TRBJ1-4; a weak D match, TRBD1 (6 bases). The germline V gene encodes CDR1 LNHDA and CDR2 SQIVND (reference sequence). This CDR3 is 16 amino acids long. V was pared by 5 bases and J by 1 base, with 14 bases between. This chain's CDR3 is CASSDPRGGTNEKLFF. The CDR3 bases are TGTGCCAGTAGTGACCCTAGGGGGGGAACTAATGAAAAACTGTTTTTT.

The rearrangement joins TRBV7-2 to TRBJ1-4; 9 bases align to TRBD1. There are 16 residues in the CDR3. V shed 4 bases and J 2 bases; nucleotides not matched to a gene: 5. Germline V gene sequence: CDR1 SGHTA, CDR2 FQGNSA. CDR3 protein: CASSSQGALTNEKLFF. The CDR3 bases are TGTGCCAGCAGCTCACAGGGGGCGCTTACTAATGAAAAACTGTTTTTT.